One sample yielded the 19 T cell receptor beta chains listed below, sequenced in a study of cytomegalovirus exposure and HLA in healthy donors. Only in-frame clones appear in the TCRdb table, and some are missing; sequencing was by immunoSEQ multiplex PCR. The table includes 250,000 to 400,000 clones, around 90% detected once. The sequencing sample was made of PBMCs. Receptors were obtained from a man aged 25-45 years in good health and CMV-seronegative.

As to this clone: Other DNA sequences in this specimen translate into the identical CDR3. The chain uses TRBV18 and TRBJ2-7; no firm D call. Germline CDR1 and CDR2: KGHSH and LQKENI. The CDR3 has 12 residues. V shed 6 bases and J shed 0 bases, with 6 bases lying between them. The CDR3 region is CASSLSSYEQYF. The CDR3 DNA reads TGTGCCAGCTCCCTTAGCTCCTACGAGCAGTACTTC.

The V and J genes are TRBV2 and TRBJ2-3; the D gene is possibly TRBD1 (5 bases). V was shortened by 7 bases and J by 4 bases, with 9 bases between the two germline ends. Germline assignment: CDR1 SNHLY and CDR2 FYNNEI. The CDR3 covers 12 residues. CDR3 amino acids: CASTQGADTQYF. The CDR3 region has the DNA TGTGCCAGCACGCAGGGTGCAGATACGCAGTATTTT.

This clone is a singleton in its sample. V usage is TRBV18 and J usage is TRBJ2-5, with 11 positions matching TRBD2. The length of the CDR3 is 15 residues. Germline V lookup: CDR1 KGHSH, CDR2 LQKENI. The junction had 5 bases not matched to a gene; V was cut back by 3 bases and J by 5 bases. CDR3 nucleotides: TGTGCCAGCTCACCTAGCGGGGGGGCCACGGAGACCCAGTACTTC. Protein product: CASSPSGGATETQYF.

V is TRBV7-9 and J is TRBJ2-1, with TRBD2 as a possible D gene (5 bases). V was trimmed by 0 bases and J by 3 bases, leaving 12 bases between them. CDR1 and CDR2 from the germline V gene are SEHNR and FQNEAQ (reference sequence). The CDR3 runs to 16 residues. As DNA, the CDR3 is TGTGCCAGCAGCTTAGCACTTCTCAGCGGCTACAATGAGCAGTTCTTC. This gives the protein CASSLALLSGYNEQFF.

This clone was recorded only once. The chain has TRBV5-6 and TRBJ2-1, with 7 bases lining up with TRBD2. The length of the CDR3 is 14 residues. V trimming: 2 bases; J trimming: 10 bases; junction bases outside the gene matches: 9. Germline CDR1 is SGHDT and CDR2 is YYEEEE. CDR3 in DNA: TGTGCCAGCAGCTTAGGACTAGGAAGAGGGGAGCAGTTCTTC. Translation: CASSLGLGRGEQFF.

This chain's CDR3 is CASSLAGQTSYGYTF. CDR3 sequence (DNA): TGTGCCAGCAGCTTGGCCGGACAGACATCCTATGGCTACACCTTC. The chain joins TRBV5-4 to TRBJ1-2, with a weak D call TRBD1 (6 bases). Per germline, CDR1 SGHNT and CDR2 YYREEE (reference sequence). The CDR3 has 15 residues. V was pared by 0 bases and J by 4 bases, with 13 bases between. Full variable domain (rest looked up from reference TRBV5-4 and TRBJ1-2): ETGVTQSPTHLIKTRGQQVTLRCSSQSGHNTVSWYQQALGQGPQFIFQYYREEENGRGNFPPRFSGLQFPNYSSELNVNALELDDSALYLCASSLAGQTSYGYTFGSGTRLTVV.

The CDR3 loop is CASSIRTSYEQYF. The CDR3 DNA is TGTGCCAGTAGTATTAGGACATCCTACGAGCAGTACTTC. The rearrangement joins TRBV19 to TRBJ2-7; a weak D match, TRBD1 (5 bases). Germline CDR1 is LNHDA and CDR2 is SQIVND (reference sequence). Trimming left V 3 bases short and J 1 base short, with 7 bases between. This CDR3 region has 13 residues.

CDR3 amino acids: CSAAQGYEQYF. CDR3 coding DNA: TGCAGTGCCGCGCAGGGTTACGAGCAGTACTTC. This chain connects TRBV20-1 to TRBJ2-7; D perhaps matches TRBD1 (5 bases). Germline lookup yields CDR1 DFQATT and CDR2 SNEGSKA (reference sequence). V was shortened by 6 bases and J by 4 bases, with 10 bases between the two germline ends. The CDR3 sequence is 11 residues long.

The rearrangement joins TRBV5-6 to TRBJ1-1; the D is unclear. V gave up 4 bases and J gave up 2 bases, with 9 bases separating them. This CDR3 has 13 amino acids. Germline CDR1 and CDR2: SGHDT and YYEEEE. CDR3 amino acids: CASSTDINTEAFF. CDR3 in DNA: TGTGCCAGCAGCACAGACATTAACACTGAAGCTTTCTTT. The entire variable domain, with the rest obtained from reference TRBV5-6 and TRBJ1-1, is as follows: DAGVTQSPTHLIKTRGQQVTLRCSPKSGHDTVSWYQQALGQGPQFIFQYYEEEERQRGNFPDRFSGHQFPNYSSELNVNALLLGDSALYLCASSTDINTEAFFGQGTRLTVV.

Only one count was recorded for this clone. The rearrangement uses TRBV19 and TRBJ2-5; maybe TRBD1 (6 bases). CDR1 is LNHDA and CDR2 is SQIVND in the germline V gene (reference sequence). V lost 2 bases and J lost 5, with 9 bases in between. The CDR3 is made up of 13 amino acids. This CDR3 is CASSIKRGETQYF. The CDR3 region has the DNA TGTGCCAGTAGTATAAAAAGGGGGGAGACCCAGTACTTC.

This chain links TRBV7-9 with TRBJ2-1, with TRBD2 identical over 7 bases. The CDR3 totals 12 residues. Germline CDR1 reads SEHNR; CDR2 reads FQNEAQ (reference sequence). After removal of 5 bases from V and 10 bases from J, the junction contained 5 bases not matched to a gene. The CDR3 DNA is TGTGCCAGCAGCCTGGGACTACTAGAGCAGTTCTTC. The encoded protein is CASSLGLLEQFF.

The V gene is TRBV7-2, the J gene TRBJ2-6, with 7 nucleotides matching TRBD1. The germline CDR1 and CDR2 sequences are SGHTA and FQGNSA. The length of the CDR3 is 16 residues. Trimming removed 11 bases from V and 0 bases from J; junction bases left unmatched: 10. DNA for the CDR3: TGTGCCGTTCGGAACAGGGGAAACTCTGGGGCCAACGTCCTGACTTTC. Residues: CAVRNRGNSGANVLTF.

This chain uses TRBV5-4 with TRBJ2-5; 8 nucleotides agree with TRBD2. With V trimmed by 0 bases and J by 1 base, 5 bases remained unmatched. Germline CDR1 and CDR2: SGHNT and YYREEE (reference sequence). The CDR3 has 16 residues. CDR3 loop: CASSLATSAGQETQYF. In DNA form, the CDR3 reads TGTGCCAGCAGCTTGGCGACTAGCGCGGGCCAAGAGACCCAGTACTTC.

In its sample, this clone was seen many times. V gene TRBV5-4 combines with J gene TRBJ1-6, with 9 bases identical to TRBD1. The CDR3 runs to 13 residues. CDR1 is SGHNT and CDR2 is YYREEE in the germline V gene (reference sequence). The J segment lost 10 bases and the V segment lost 9 bases, leaving 8 bases of the junction unmatched. The CDR3 nucleotides are TGTGCCACCTCCGGACAGGGGCCATCACCCCTCCACTTT. This translates into CATSGQGPSPLHF.

Of note for this clone: Different DNA sequences within this sample yield the same CDR3. J is TRBJ2-7 and V is TRBV4-3, with TRBD1 matching 7 bases. This CDR3 comprises 15 residues. V was clipped by 0 bases and J by 0 bases; unmatched bases: 2. CDR1 is LGHNA and CDR2 is YSLEER in the germline V gene. The CDR3 spells CASSQDRDSSYEQYF. CDR3 bases: TGCGCCAGCAGCCAAGACCGGGACAGCTCCTACGAGCAGTACTTC.

The V gene is TRBV5-1, the J gene TRBJ2-2; 15 nucleotides line up with TRBD2. J gave up 9 bases and V 5 bases, and 11 bases lay outside the gene matches. The CDR3 has 17 residues. Germline V gene lookup returns CDR1 SGHRS and CDR2 YFSETQ. The DNA for the CDR3 is TGCGCCAGCAGTTCCGGACTAGCGGGGGGGCCCGGACGGGAGCTGTTTTTT. Its protein product is CASSSGLAGGPGRELFF.

The V gene is TRBV5-6, the J gene TRBJ1-5, with TRBD1 identical over 7 bases. The V gene's germline CDR1 is SGHDT and CDR2 YYEEEE. J was trimmed by 2 bases and V by 4 bases; bases with no gene match: 12. This CDR3 is built from 17 residues. The chain's CDR3 is CASSASDLTGRNQPQHF. CDR3 coding DNA: TGTGCCAGCAGCGCCTCCGACTTGACAGGGCGCAATCAGCCCCAGCATTTT.

V usage is TRBV18 and J usage is TRBJ2-3; 8 bases map to TRBD2. The germline gives CDR1 KGHSH, CDR2 LQKENI. Losses at the gene ends were 5 bases for V and 3 bases for J; bases not matched to a gene: 1. The CDR3 sequence is 13 residues long. The CDR3 nucleotides are TGTGCCAGCTCATCTAGCGGGACAGATACGCAGTATTTT. The encoded protein is CASSSSGTDTQYF.

This chain connects TRBV2 to TRBJ2-3, with TRBD2 matching 8 bases. The V segment lost 10 bases and the J segment 6 bases; nucleotides outside the gene matches: 9. This CDR3 spans 13 amino acids. Per germline, CDR1 SNHLY and CDR2 FYNNEI. DNA for the CDR3: TGTGCCATCCTAAGCGGGGGTGGTGATACGCAGTATTTT. This encodes CAILSGGGDTQYF.